The 19 T cell receptor beta chains below all came from one sample that was sequenced in a study of Ad26.COV2.S vaccination and SARS-CoV-2 variants. The method was immunoSEQ multiplex PCR; TCRdb's version includes in-frame clones alone and lacks a portion of them. This table has around 270,000 clones, around 88% appearing once. Treatment denoted: around 19 received Ad26.COV2.S at low or high dose, single or two shots; 5 received placebo; per-sample allocation not given. Material that was analyzed had been drawn on day 63 after the first vaccine or placebo injection. This specimen was peripheral blood, taken in a trial of Ad26.COV2.S vaccine versus placebo. The receptors here all came from a person between 18 and 65 years old who received the Ad26.COV2.S COVID-19 vaccine or a placebo.

The CDR3 loop is CASSQDSGWEVTEAFF. CDR3 nucleotides: TGCGCCAGCAGCCAAGATTCGGGTTGGGAGGTCACTGAAGCTTTCTTT. The chain couples TRBV4-1 to TRBJ1-1; the D is unclear. The germline V gene encodes CDR1 MGHRA and CDR2 YSYEKL. Trimming left V 0 bases short and J 4 bases short, with 15 bases between. This CDR3 has 16 amino acids.

V gene TRBV5-1 combines with J gene TRBJ1-2, with 8 bases lining up with TRBD1. Germline CDR1 reads SGHRS; CDR2 reads YFSETQ. This CDR3 comprises 15 residues. After removal of 0 bases from V and 4 bases from J, the junction contained 5 bases not matched to a gene. The CDR3 here is CASSLGTGSSYGYTF. CDR3 nucleotide sequence: TGCGCCAGCAGCTTGGGGACAGGGTCTAGCTATGGCTACACCTTC.

The chain is built from TRBV3-1 (or the pseudogene TRBV3-2) and TRBJ1-6; D is unresolved. This CDR3 comprises 16 residues. Germline assignment: CDR1 LGHDT and CDR2 YNNKEL (reference sequence). Trimming stripped 5 bases from V and 3 bases from J, with 14 bases between. CDR3 nucleotide sequence: TGTGCCAGCAGCTCAGGTGGGCAGATCTATAATTCACCCCTCCACTTT. Residues: CASSSGGQIYNSPLHF.

This clone came up a few times. This sequence joins TRBV7-9 and TRBJ1-2, with 7 bases that match TRBD1. Germline CDR1 and CDR2: SEHNR and FQNEAQ (reference sequence). Unmatched junction bases numbered 9, after V lost 5 bases and J lost 6 bases. CDR3 length: 14 residues. CDR3 DNA sequence: TGTGCCAGCAGCCCGGACAGGCGAGCCGATGGCTACACCTTC. Protein: CASSPDRRADGYTF.

This chain connects TRBV4-3 to TRBJ2-4, with 8 bases identical to TRBD2. Per germline, CDR1 LGHNA and CDR2 YSLEER. Germline trimming cut 3 bases from V and 9 bases from J; bases unmatched to any gene: 7. CDR3 length: 14 amino acids. In DNA form, the CDR3 reads TGCGCCAGCAGCCACCCGGGACTAGGGGCCATTCAGTACTTC. Its translation is CASSHPGLGAIQYF.

This chain links TRBV7-2 with TRBJ1-3; tentatively, D is TRBD1 (6 bases). Germline V gene sequence: CDR1 SGHTA, CDR2 FQGNSA. V was clipped by 0 bases and J by 6 bases, with 9 bases between them. The CDR3 covers 14 residues. The CDR3 sequence: CASSLAGGKNTIYF. CDR3 DNA sequence: TGTGCCAGCAGCTTAGCTGGGGGCAAAAACACCATATATTTT.

This clone turned up a few times. The chain joins TRBV3-1 (or the pseudogene TRBV3-2) to TRBJ2-2, with a weak D call TRBD1 (6 bases). Looked up from germline, CDR1 is LGHDT and CDR2 is YNNKEL (reference sequence). The CDR3 is 14 amino acids. V was cut by 4 bases and J by 2 bases, with 8 bases left in between. The DNA for the CDR3 is TGTGCCAGCAGCCGAGGGGGTAACACCGGGGAGCTGTTTTTT. It codes for CASSRGGNTGELFF.

The chain carries TRBV7-3 and TRBJ2-3; D tentatively fits TRBD1 or TRBD2 (5 bases each). The V end was cut by 2 bases, the J end by 0 bases, with 12 bases between. Germline loops: CDR1 SGHTA, CDR2 FQGTGA. The CDR3 covers 16 residues. CDR3 nucleotide sequence: TGTGCCAGCAGCTTACGAGGGACCACTAGCACAGATACGCAGTATTTT. Its translation: CASSLRGTTSTDTQYF.

This clone was observed a handful of times. The rearrangement links TRBV3-1 (or the pseudogene TRBV3-2) to TRBJ2-5; D unclear. This CDR3 comprises 13 residues. Trimming removed 1 base from V and 3 bases from J, with 6 bases in between. Germline-derived CDR1 and CDR2 are LGHDT and YNNKEL (reference sequence). CDR3: CASSQGRKETQYF. CDR3 bases: TGTGCCAGCAGCCAAGGGCGGAAAGAGACCCAGTACTTC.

The rearrangement links TRBV29-1 to TRBJ1-1; D is undetermined. The CDR3 is 12 amino acids. Deletions cut 6 bases from V and 1 base from J, with 9 bases between. In germline, CDR1 is SQVTM, CDR2 ANQGSEA. CDR3 sequence: CSVLTQNTEAFF. The CDR3 DNA sequence: TGCAGCGTCCTTACTCAGAACACTGAAGCTTTCTTT.

The chain links TRBV21-1 to TRBJ2-7; TRBD1, the D gene given by the table, was not confirmed from the DNA. TRBV21-1 is given as a pseudogene. The CDR3 loop spans 11 amino acids. CDR3 nucleotide sequence: TGTGCTTTCAGGGGATGGAGCGAGCAGTACTTC. Protein: CAFRGWSEQYF.

This chain joins TRBV14 and TRBJ2-2, with 8 bases matching TRBD2. Trimming removed 2 bases from V and 2 bases from J; junction bases left unmatched: 1. There are 15 residues in the CDR3. The germline CDR1 and CDR2 sequences are SGHDN and FVKESK. The CDR3 bases are TGTGCCAGCAGCCAAAGCGGGGGAAACACCGGGGAGCTGTTTTTT. Its translation is CASSQSGGNTGELFF.

The chain recombines TRBV6-6 with TRBJ1-6; D gene ambiguous. Germline CDR1 MNHNY, CDR2 SVGAGI (reference sequence). Trimming removed 3 bases from V and 9 bases from J, with 12 bases in between. CDR3 size: 14 residues. The CDR3 DNA follows: TGTGCCAGCAGTTATGATTTCCGGAGTTCACCCCTCCACTTT. This codes for CASSYDFRSSPLHF.

The chain uses TRBV5-1 and TRBJ2-5, with D maybe TRBD1 (5 bases). The germline CDR1 and CDR2 sequences are SGHRS and YFSETQ. The CDR3 runs to 15 residues. V was shortened by 4 bases and J by 5 bases, with 18 bases between the two germline ends. CDR3 in DNA: TGCGCCAGCAGCCTCTCGGACACCCAAAGGGAGACCCAGTACTTC. It yields the protein CASSLSDTQRETQYF.

This chain connects TRBV9 to TRBJ2-5; 16 bases map to TRBD2. CDR3 length equals 18 residues. V shed 4 bases, J shed 5 bases, and the junction held 11 bases outside the gene matches. Germline V gene lookup returns CDR1 SGDLS and CDR2 YYNGEE. The DNA for the CDR3 is TGTGCCAGCAGCAGCCCCGGGACTAGCGGGGGGGCGGGGGAGACCCAGTACTTC. Translation gives CASSSPGTSGGAGETQYF.

This chain joins TRBV7-8 and TRBJ1-3; D is uncertain. V was cut by 5 bases and J by 5 bases, with 13 bases left in between. Germline V gives CDR1 SGHVS, CDR2 FQNEAQ. CDR3 length equals 14 residues. The CDR3 loop reads CASSPPGSRNTIYF. CDR3 sequence (DNA): TGTGCCAGCAGCCCGCCGGGGTCGAGAAACACCATATATTTT. Supplemented by reference TRBV7-8 and TRBJ1-3, the full variable domain reads GAGVSQSPRYKVAKRGQDVALRCDPISGHVSLFWYQQALGQGPEFLTYFQNEAQLDKSGLPSDRFFAERPEGSVSTLKIQRTQQEDSAVYLCASSPPGSRNTIYFGEGSWLTVV.

V and J are TRBV5-6 and TRBJ1-1; D is uncertain. Germline-derived CDR1 and CDR2 are SGHDT and YYEEEE. The CDR3 loop spans 12 amino acids. V lost 4 bases and J 8 bases, leaving 12 bases between the germline ends. CDR3 DNA sequence: TGTGCCAGCAGCGCTTCCCAAGCCGAAGCTTTCTTT. Encoded protein: CASSASQAEAFF.

This clone was seen once. The rearrangement joins TRBV21-1 to TRBJ2-5; whether TRBD2, the table's D call, matches the DNA was not checked. TRBV21-1 represents a pseudogene. This CDR3 is built from 21 residues. The CDR3 DNA follows: TGTGCCAGCAGCAAAAATAATTTTAACCCGGGACTAGCGGGAGGGCGGGAGACCCAGTACTTC. This codes for CASSKNNFNPGLAGGRETQYF.

In its sample, this clone was seen once. The chain recombines TRBV5-4 with TRBJ1-2; 10 nucleotides line up with TRBD1. Unmatched junction bases numbered 7, after V lost 0 bases and J lost 2 bases. CDR3 length: 17 residues. The germline CDR1 and CDR2 sequences are SGHNT and YYREEE (reference sequence). CDR3 in amino acids: CASSLGNRQGANYGYTF. CDR3 nucleotide sequence: TGTGCCAGCAGCTTGGGGAACCGACAGGGGGCGAACTATGGCTACACCTTC.